The 9 T cell receptor beta chains presented below share a single source sample, sequenced in a study of radiotherapy plus CTLA-4 blockade in lung cancer. Repertoires were generated with immunoSEQ multiplex PCR, while TCRdb's copy carries only in-frame clones and drops some. The repertoire has 30,000 to 40,000 clones, roughly 70% of them found once; the top ten carry 12% to 15%. Source: peripheral blood, taken from a patient treated with radiotherapy plus ipilimumab. The source of these receptors is a human donor with non-small cell lung cancer that progressed on radiotherapy plus ipilimumab.

This chain connects TRBV9 to TRBJ2-2; D remains ambiguous. Germline CDR1 and CDR2: SGDLS and YYNGEE. Trimming took off 5 bases at V and 7 bases at J, with 12 bases between the two ends. The length of the CDR3 is 13 residues. CDR3 DNA: TGTGCCAGCAGAACCCAGCCAAGCGGGGAGCTGTTTTTT. As protein: CASRTQPSGELFF.

V usage is TRBV2 and J usage is TRBJ1-3; TRBD1 aligns across 9 bases. Germline loops: CDR1 SNHLY, CDR2 FYNNEI. CDR3 length equals 15 residues. The V gene end was trimmed by 2 bases and the J gene end by 2 bases; junction bases not matched to a gene: 1. The CDR3 DNA follows: TGTGCCAGCAGTGAAAGGACAGGGGCTGGAAACACCATATATTTT. Protein product: CASSERTGAGNTIYF.

The chain carries TRBV5-5 and TRBJ1-4; the match to TRBD1 covers 10 bases. Germline-derived CDR1 and CDR2 are SGHKS and YYEKEE (reference sequence). The CDR3 has 17 amino acids. V lost 0 bases and J lost 8; bases outside the gene matches: 10. The CDR3 bases are TGTGCCAGCAGCTTGGCCCCTAGACAGGGGGCAAGGGAAAAACTGTTTTTT. Amino acids: CASSLAPRQGAREKLFF. The complete variable domain, with remaining parts taken from reference TRBV5-5 and TRBJ1-4, reads DAGVTQSPTHLIKTRGQQVTLRCSPISGHKSVSWYQQVLGQGPQFIFQYYEKEERGRGNFPDRFSARQFPNYSSELNVNALLLGDSALYLCASSLAPRQGAREKLFFGSGTQLSVL.

This clone came up a few times. This chain links TRBV7-9 with TRBJ1-1, with unresolved D. The germline V gene has CDR1 SEHNR and CDR2 FQNEAQ (reference sequence). The ends were cut back, 5 bases at V and 1 base at J, with 11 bases in the middle. The CDR3 contains 14 residues. The CDR3 nucleotides are TGTGCCAGCAGCGTTCAGGCAGGGAACACTGAAGCTTTCTTT. It specifies CASSVQAGNTEAFF.

This rearrangement joins TRBV6-1 to TRBJ1-6, with 10 bases matching TRBD1. V was pared by 0 bases and J by 7 bases, with 6 bases of the junction left unmatched. The V gene's germline CDR1 is MNHNS and CDR2 SASEGT. The CDR3 has 17 residues. The CDR3 here is CASSEAEWGQGNSPLHF. The CDR3 nucleotides read TGTGCCAGCAGTGAAGCGGAATGGGGACAGGGGAATTCACCCCTCCACTTT.

V gene TRBV27 combines with J gene TRBJ1-2; possibly TRBD1 for D (6 bases). This CDR3 comprises 16 residues. Trimming cost V 4 bases and J 8 bases, with 23 bases left between them. The germline CDR1 and CDR2 sequences are MNHEY and SMNVEV (reference sequence). This CDR3 is CASSSPAGRGVWGYTF. The DNA of the CDR3 is TGTGCCAGCAGTTCTCCCGCCGGCAGGGGAGTGTGGGGCTACACCTTC.

This clone was counted a single time. The rearrangement joins TRBV11-2 to TRBJ2-7, with D unclear. The germline V gene has CDR1 SGHAT and CDR2 FQNNGV. V gave up 1 base and J gave up 4 bases, with 14 bases separating them. The CDR3 has 15 residues. The CDR3 sequence: CASSLGGLNGYEQYF. CDR3 nucleotide sequence: TGTGCCAGCAGCTTAGGTGGGCTCAACGGTTACGAGCAGTACTTC.

In this sample, this clone turned up a few times. The genes are TRBV19 and TRBJ1-4, with D perhaps TRBD1 (5 bases). The CDR3 runs 15 residues. Trimming stripped 4 bases from V and 3 bases from J, with 12 bases between. Germline V CDR1 and CDR2: LNHDA, SQIVND (reference sequence). CDR3 nucleotide sequence: TGTGCCAGTAGTAAGCTGAGGGGTTCTAATGAAAAACTGTTTTTT. The encoded protein is CASSKLRGSNEKLFF. Full variable domain (missing parts from reference TRBV19 and TRBJ1-4): DGGITQSPKYLFRKEGQNVTLSCEQNLNHDAMYWYRQDPGQGLRLIYYSQIVNDFQKGDIAEGYSVSREKKESFPLTVTSAQKNPTAFYLCASSKLRGSNEKLFFGSGTQLSVL.

The rearrangement uses TRBV9 and TRBJ2-3, with D tentatively TRBD1 or TRBD2 (5 bases each). The CDR3 loop spans 16 amino acids. V dropped 4 bases and J dropped 5 bases, with 20 bases sitting between them. The germline gives CDR1 SGDLS, CDR2 YYNGEE. CDR3 DNA: TGTGCCAGCAGCCAGGACGTAGGAACAGGAGGAGATACGCAGTATTTT. As protein: CASSQDVGTGGDTQYF.